A selection of T cell receptor beta chains follows, all from one sample in a study of T cell responses to AZD1222 COVID-19 vaccine. TCRdb keeps only in-frame clones here, not all; method: immunoSEQ multiplex PCR. The sample records about 120,000 clones, about 90% being singletons. The input for sequencing was peripheral blood, taken on day 0 of AZD1222 vaccination. These receptors all stem from an adult in good health. Each CDR3 is given with its conserved first and last residue. The order of the fields is J gene, clone size, V gene, CDR3 length, D gene, CDR3 DNA, CDR3 protein. D genes are given only for firm matches. A clone size is listed for some rows: how often the clone was seen (once, few, many), or a class if it is expanded.

>TRBJ2-7|NA|TRBV5-1|14|NA
TGCGCCAGCAGCCTGGAGGGACAGAACTACGAGCAGTACTTC
CASSLEGQNYEQYF
>TRBJ2-7|NA|TRBV2|12|TRBD1
TGTGCCATCGAGGGGGCGTATAACGAGCAGTACTTC
CAIEGAYNEQYF
>TRBJ1-1|NA|TRBV12-3/TRBV12-4|12|NA
TGTGCCAGCAGTTTACTGCACACTGAAGCTTTCTTT
CASSLLHTEAFF
>TRBJ1-2|few|TRBV27|16|NA
TGTGCCAGCAGTTTAGGGTCATCCGGACAGCATTATGGCTACACCTTC
CASSLGSSGQHYGYTF
>TRBJ1-1|NA|TRBV20-1|11|TRBD1
TGCAGTGCAAACAGGGGCACTGAAGCTTTCTTT
CSANRGTEAFF
>TRBJ1-1|NA|TRBV29-1|14|NA
TGCAGCGCCGCGAGGCCTGAATCCGGCTCTGAAGCTTTCTTT
CSAARPESGSEAFF
>TRBJ1-2|NA|TRBV19|15|NA
TGTGCCAGTAGCCACCCCCGAGGGGGAATTTATGGCTACACCTTC
CASSHPRGGIYGYTF
>TRBJ1-2|NA|TRBV4-1|15|NA
TGCGCCAGCAGCCTCCCCGCGCAGTACAGGGATGGCTACACCTTC
CASSLPAQYRDGYTF
>TRBJ2-1|NA|TRBV28|13|TRBD2
TGTGCCAGCAGTTTGGCCGGGAGGAATGAGCAGTTCTTC
CASSLAGRNEQFF
>TRBJ2-2|NA|TRBV11-2|19|TRBD2
TGTGCCAGCAGCTTAGTCGTGTTTTTTATGGGGGGGACCACCGGGGAGCTGTTTTTT
CASSLVVFFMGGTTGELFF
>TRBJ1-3|NA|TRBV5-1|13|NA
TGCGCCAGCAGCTCGGACGGGTTATTCCCCATATATTTT
CASSSDGLFPIYF
>TRBJ2-3|once|TRBV11-2|18|NA
TGTGCCAGCAGCACCCGCCTTGGGGGGAACGAGGGCACAGATACGCAGTATTTT
CASSTRLGGNEGTDTQYF
>TRBJ2-3|NA|TRBV27|19|TRBD2
TGTGCCAGCAGCCTGACCGGACTAGCGGGGGGGACGTCGACAGATACGCAGTATTTT
CASSLTGLAGGTSTDTQYF
>TRBJ2-7|NA|TRBV6-5|12|NA
TGTGCCAGCAGTCGCAGCTCCTACGAGCAGTACTTC
CASSRSSYEQYF
>TRBJ2-7|NA|TRBV7-9|12|NA
TGTGCCAGCAGCTTAGACGCCCCCGAGCAGTACTTC
CASSLDAPEQYF
>TRBJ1-5|NA|TRBV6-6|13|NA
TGTGCCAGCAGTTACTCGAGTTTTGAGCCCCAGCATTTT
CASSYSSFEPQHF
>TRBJ2-2|NA|TRBV7-9|16|TRBD2
TGTGCCAGCAGCTCCGCAGCGGGGGGAAGGGCCGGGGAGCTGTTTTTT
CASSSAAGGRAGELFF
>TRBJ1-2|NA|TRBV10-1|19|TRBD1
TGCGCCAGCAGTCAACCCCCCCAGGGACAGGGGTATCGGAACTATGGCTACACCTTC
CASSQPPQGQGYRNYGYTF
>TRBJ1-1|NA|TRBV6-5|14|TRBD1
TGTGCCAGCAGTTACTCGCAGGGGGCGGGAGAGACTTTCTTT
CASSYSQGAGETFF
>TRBJ1-1|NA|TRBV5-5|14|NA
TGTGCCAGCAGCTTGTGGGGTAGGGCCACTGAAGCTTTCTTT
CASSLWGRATEAFF
>TRBJ2-3|NA|TRBV5-5|18|TRBD2
TGTGCCAGCAGCCCGACCCCGTTTTGGCGGGGGGTCACAGATACGCAGTATTTT
CASSPTPFWRGVTDTQYF
>TRBJ2-3|few|TRBV10-3|17|TRBD1
TGTGCCATCAGTGCCTCCCAACCGGGACAGGGCACAGATACGCAGTATTTT
CAISASQPGQGTDTQYF
>TRBJ1-2|NA|TRBV28|16|TRBD1
TGTGCCAGCAGTTTGCCACACAGGGGGGTCGACTATGGCTACACCTTC
CASSLPHRGVDYGYTF
>TRBJ1-1|NA|TRBV30|13|NA
TGTGCCTGGAGTACGACACTTAACACTGAAGCTTTCTTT
CAWSTTLNTEAFF
>TRBJ1-1|NA|TRBV2|14|TRBD1
TGTGCCAGCAGCTTACAGGGGCCAGGCACTGAAGCTTTCTTT
CASSLQGPGTEAFF
>TRBJ2-1|NA|TRBV24-1|16|TRBD2
TGTGCCACCAGTGATCCTAGCGGGAGCTCCTACAATGAGCAGTTCTTC
CATSDPSGSSYNEQFF
>TRBJ1-2|NA|TRBV7-2|15|NA
TGTGCCAGCAGCTTAGCGTCTGTCAGGGAGGGAGGCTACACCTTC
CASSLASVREGGYTF
>TRBJ1-1|NA|TRBV12-3/TRBV12-4|10|NA
TGTGCCAGCAGAGTGGCTGAAGCTTTCTTT
CASRVAEAFF
>TRBJ1-4|NA|TRBV5-1|14|TRBD1
TGCGCCAGCAGAGGACAGGGGAGCATTGAAAAACTGTTTTTT
CASRGQGSIEKLFF
>TRBJ2-7|NA|TRBV5-4|15|TRBD1
TGTGCCAGCAGCCCCTGGAGTACAGGGGATGGGGAGCAGTACTTC
CASSPWSTGDGEQYF
>TRBJ2-1|NA|TRBV5-1|15|TRBD2
TGCGCCAGCAGCTTCAGCGGGGGGCATACAAATGAGCAGTTCTTC
CASSFSGGHTNEQFF
>TRBJ1-4|NA|TRBV19|14|NA
TGTGCCAGTTCGTCAGGGGAACTTAATGAAAAACTGTTTTTT
CASSSGELNEKLFF
>TRBJ1-2|few|TRBV13|12|NA
TGTGCCAGCAGCTCCGGGACTTATGGCTACACCTTC
CASSSGTYGYTF
>TRBJ1-5|NA|TRBV2|15|NA
TGTGCCAGCAGTGCCGCTTACAATAGTAACCAGCCCCAGCATTTT
CASSAAYNSNQPQHF
>TRBJ2-7|NA|TRBV5-1|13|NA
TGCGCCAGCAGGGCTAGCGAATCCTACGAGCAGTACTTC
CASRASESYEQYF
>TRBJ2-2|NA|TRBV3-1/TRBV3-2|15|NA
TGTGCCAGCAGGGTCACAGTGACGAACACCGGGGAGCTGTTTTTT
CASRVTVTNTGELFF
>TRBJ2-7|NA|TRBV29-1|13|NA
TGCAGCGTTCGGGTGACTAGCTCCTACGAGCAGTACTTC
CSVRVTSSYEQYF
>TRBJ1-2|NA|TRBV5-4|11|NA
TGTGCCAGCAGCCCAGGATATGGCTACACCTTC
CASSPGYGYTF
>TRBJ2-1|NA|TRBV5-4|13|NA
TGTGCCAGCAGCAACACGAACTACAATGAGCAGTTCTTC
CASSNTNYNEQFF
>TRBJ1-1|NA|TRBV14|13|NA
TGTGCCAGCAGCCAGGATTTAGGGAGGGTAGCTTTCTTT
CASSQDLGRVAFF
>TRBJ1-4|few|TRBV7-9|14|NA
TGTGCCAGCAGCCGAGGGTCGGGGGATGAAAAACTGTTTTTT
CASSRGSGDEKLFF
>TRBJ2-7|NA|TRBV28|18|TRBD1
TGTGCCAGCAGTTACAAAAGGACAGGCGAGAAATACTCCTACGAGCAGTACTTC
CASSYKRTGEKYSYEQYF
>TRBJ1-1|NA|TRBV27|14|NA
TGTGCCAGCAGCTACCATCCGGGGCCAACTGAAGCTTTCTTT
CASSYHPGPTEAFF
>TRBJ2-7|few|TRBV5-1|12|NA
TGCGCCAGCAGGACCGGGGCCTACGAGCAGTACTTC
CASRTGAYEQYF
>TRBJ1-4|NA|TRBV7-9|15|NA
TGTGCCAGCAGCTTGCTTCAGGGGTGGGATGAAAAACTGTTTTTT
CASSLLQGWDEKLFF
>TRBJ1-2|NA|TRBV30|13|NA
TGTGCCTGGAGCCAGGTCTTGAGGGATGGCTACACCTTC
CAWSQVLRDGYTF
>TRBJ1-1|NA|TRBV7-2|14|NA
TGTGCCAGCAGCCCCGAGTACCCGAACACTGAAGCTTTCTTT
CASSPEYPNTEAFF
>TRBJ2-2|NA|TRBV19|14|NA
TGTGCCAGTAGTAACGAGAGGGCGGCCGGGGAGCTGTTTTTT
CASSNERAAGELFF
>TRBJ1-5|NA|TRBV28|16|NA
TGTGCCAGCAGTCCAGGGGTCCTGGGGCGCAATCAGCCCCAGCATTTT
CASSPGVLGRNQPQHF
>TRBJ1-1|few|TRBV7-2|15|NA
TGTGCCAGCAGCTTAGTGGGGGAGGTAGGAACTGAAGCTTTCTTT
CASSLVGEVGTEAFF
>TRBJ1-6|NA|TRBV7-2|15|NA
TGTGCCAGCAGCTTAGTTGGTCAGACTAATTCACCCCTCCACTTT
CASSLVGQTNSPLHF
>TRBJ2-4|NA|TRBV9|16|TRBD2
TGTGCCAGCAGCGTGAGCGGGGGGCCTTCCAAAAACATTCAGTACTTC
CASSVSGGPSKNIQYF
>TRBJ1-4|few|TRBV7-9|13|NA
TGTGCCACCCGTTCCTTCACCCGGGACTCGCTGTTTTTT
CATRSFTRDSLFF
>TRBJ2-3|NA|TRBV5-1|15|TRBD2
TGCGCCAGCAGCTTAATAGCGGGGGTTGCAGATACGCAGTATTTT
CASSLIAGVADTQYF
>TRBJ1-5|NA|TRBV7-8|15|NA
TGTGCCAGCAGCTCAAGGGCGTATAGCAATCAGCCCCAGCATTTT
CASSSRAYSNQPQHF